Listed below are T cell receptor beta chains from one sample, sequenced in a study of cytomegalovirus exposure and HLA in healthy donors. TCRdb's table, derived via immunoSEQ multiplex PCR, lists solely in-frame clones and lacks some. In the table there are about 120,000 clones, roughly 80% of which are singletons. The sample consisted of PBMCs. These receptors came from a woman aged 40 to 50 in good health and CMV-seronegative. The CDR3 runs from the conserved cysteine through the conserved F or W. Fields, in order: V gene, clone size, D gene, J gene, CDR3 DNA, CDR3 protein. D genes are given only for firm matches. Clone size, where shown, is once, few, many, or a class for clones that have expanded.

>TRBV4-3|-|-|TRBJ1-4
TGCGCCAGCAGCCGCGACATTAATGAAAAACTGTTTTTT
CASSRDINEKLFF
>TRBV9|-|-|TRBJ2-5
TGTGCCAGCAGCCCCGTGGGGACAAAAGAGACCCAGTACTTC
CASSPVGTKETQYF
>TRBV7-6|-|TRBD2|TRBJ2-3
TGTGCCAGCAGCTTAGCGACTAGCGGGGGGGGATGGACAGATACGCAGTATTTT
CASSLATSGGGWTDTQYF
>TRBV9|few|TRBD1|TRBJ2-3
TGTGCCAGCAGCGTGGATACCGGGACAGGGTGGGATACGCAGTATTTT
CASSVDTGTGWDTQYF
>TRBV7-2|-|-|TRBJ1-2
TGTGCCAGCAGCTTACAGGGTAACTATGGCTACACCTTC
CASSLQGNYGYTF
>TRBV7-9|-|TRBD1|TRBJ1-1
TGTGCCAGCAGCGCCCGACAGGGGGCGAACACTGAAGCTTTCTTT
CASSARQGANTEAFF
>TRBV6-6|-|TRBD1|TRBJ1-2
TGTGCCAGCAGGAAAGGACCGGGACAGGGATTAGGTGGCTACACCTTC
CASRKGPGQGLGGYTF
>TRBV30|-|-|TRBJ2-1
TGTGCCTGGAGTTTGCTTAGCGTGGGCTACAATGAGCAGTTCTTC
CAWSLLSVGYNEQFF
>TRBV7-2|-|-|TRBJ2-1
TGTGCCAGCAGCTTAGTACTGGGGCGTTCCTACAATGAGCAGTTCTTC
CASSLVLGRSYNEQFF
>TRBV7-2|-|TRBD1|TRBJ2-1
TGTGCCAGCAGATCCGGGACAGGGGGTATCTACAATGAGCAGTTCTTC
CASRSGTGGIYNEQFF
>TRBV5-5|-|TRBD2|TRBJ2-3
TGTGCCAGCAGCTTGGCAACTAGCGGATACACAGATACGCAGTATTTT
CASSLATSGYTDTQYF
>TRBV9|-|TRBD2|TRBJ2-3
TGTGCCAGCAGCGTAGGGACTAGCGCGGATACGCAGTATTTT
CASSVGTSADTQYF
>TRBV28|-|TRBD1|TRBJ1-1
TGTGCCAGCAGACAGGGGCGGCTCACTGAAGCTTTCTTT
CASRQGRLTEAFF
>TRBV6-5|-|-|TRBJ2-7
TGTGCCAGCAGCCCTACAGCCTACGAGCAGTACTTC
CASSPTAYEQYF
>TRBV27|few|TRBD2|TRBJ2-3
TGTGCCAGCAGTTCCCCGTGGACTAGCGGCACAGATACGCAGTATTTT
CASSSPWTSGTDTQYF
>TRBV19|-|TRBD1|TRBJ2-7
TGTGCCAGTAGTCAAAGGACAGGGATCTACGAGCAGTACTTC
CASSQRTGIYEQYF
>TRBV11-1|-|TRBD1|TRBJ1-1
TGTGCCAGCAGCTTAGCGACAGGGGGCCGGGAAGCTTTCTTT
CASSLATGGREAFF
>TRBV6-6|few|-|TRBJ2-5
TGTGCCAGCAGCCCCGGTGAGCCCCAAGAGACCCAGTACTTC
CASSPGEPQETQYF
>TRBV6-5|-|-|TRBJ1-2
TGTGCCAGCACCAACAGCCTTCCTAACTATGGCTACACCTTC
CASTNSLPNYGYTF
>TRBV18|-|TRBD2|TRBJ2-2
TGTGCCAGCTCACCGCAGACTAGCGGTAACACCGGGGAGCTGTTTTTT
CASSPQTSGNTGELFF
>TRBV28|-|-|TRBJ1-6
TGTGCCAGCAGCTACTCTTCCACTTCACCCCTCCACTTT
CASSYSSTSPLHF
>TRBV13|-|TRBD2|TRBJ2-1
TGTGCCAGCAGCCTAGGCGTGCGGGGGGGGTTGGTCTTC
CASSLGVRGGLVF
>TRBV10-3|-|TRBD1|TRBJ2-7
TGTGCCATCAACATCAGAACAGGGGGCGGCTCCTACGAGCAGTACTTC
CAINIRTGGGSYEQYF
>TRBV18|-|TRBD1|TRBJ1-1
TGTGCCAGCTCCTATGGGACAGCTAACACTGAAGCTTTCTTT
CASSYGTANTEAFF
>TRBV5-1|-|TRBD2|TRBJ2-7
TGCGCCAGCAGCTTACAACTAGCGGGGGGGCCAAGAGAGCAGTACTTC
CASSLQLAGGPREQYF
>TRBV4-3|-|-|TRBJ2-7
TGCGCCAGCAGCCAAGCCCAAGGAGGCCTCGAGCAGTACTTC
CASSQAQGGLEQYF
>TRBV5-4|-|TRBD2|TRBJ2-5
TGTGCCAGCAGCTTACTGAGCGGGGGCACGCGTGAGACCCAGTACTTC
CASSLLSGGTRETQYF
>TRBV9|-|-|TRBJ1-1
TGTGCCAGCAGCGAGGGGGACGGAAGGAACACTGAAGCTTTCTTT
CASSEGDGRNTEAFF
>TRBV4-1|few|TRBD2|TRBJ2-5
TGCGCCAGCAGCCAACAGATGGTTTTGGCGGGGGGCCAAGAGACCCAGTACTTC
CASSQQMVLAGGQETQYF
>TRBV25-1|few|-|TRBJ1-1
TGTGCCAGCAGAGGAGGTACTGAAGCTTTCTTT
CASRGGTEAFF
>TRBV27|once|TRBD1|TRBJ1-4
TGTGCCAGCAGTTTAGAGGGGGCCGATGAAAAACTGTTTTTT
CASSLEGADEKLFF
>TRBV14|-|-|TRBJ1-1
TGTGCCAGCAGCCAAGCTTTAAACACTGAAGCTTTCTTT
CASSQALNTEAFF
>TRBV23-1|-|TRBD1|TRBJ1-2
TGCGCCAGCAGTCACACGACAGGGGGCGACTATGGCTACACCTTC
CASSHTTGGDYGYTF
>TRBV2|-|-|TRBJ1-2
TGTGCCAGCAGTGAAGCGTCAGGACAGCACTATGGCTACACCTTC
CASSEASGQHYGYTF
>TRBV19|-|TRBD2|TRBJ2-1
TGTGCCAGTAGTTCATCGGGGCTAGCGGGGGGGAATGAGCAGTTCTTC
CASSSSGLAGGNEQFF
>TRBV25-1|-|-|TRBJ2-1
TGTGCCAGCGGACAGAAAGGGCAAGGTGGTGAGCAGTTCTTC
CASGQKGQGGEQFF
>TRBV6-6|-|-|TRBJ1-2
TGTGCCAGCAGTTACGGTCAGGGCAGAAAAAGTTATGGCTACACCTTC
CASSYGQGRKSYGYTF
>TRBV11-2|few|TRBD1|TRBJ1-3
TGTGCCAGCAGCTTCGTCTCAGGGACAGGGGTTGGAAACACCATATATTTT
CASSFVSGTGVGNTIYF
>TRBV25-1|-|-|TRBJ1-1
TGTGCCAGCAGTTTCAGCACTGAAGCTTTCTTT
CASSFSTEAFF